This T cell receptor (beta chain) was captured in a study of Graves' ophthalmopathy and Graves' hyperthyroidism. Study outcomes and limitations: Ophthalmopathy versus stable hyperthyroidism: 13-signature model gave 85% to 90% sensitivity, 81.08% specificity. Predictions made by the model for ophthalmopathy progression reached 70% to 71% sensitivity and about 72% specificity. Blood repertoires reportedly contained most expanded thyroid clonotypes above 0.001 frequency.

Deletions cut 1 base from V and 1 base from J, with 4 bases between. Germline CDR1 is SQVTM and CDR2 is ANQGSEA. The CDR3 runs 12 residues. About this clonotype itself: Its antigen remains unknown.

It was from 8 to 10 ml of fresh peripheral blood that the PBMCs came. RNA transcripts were the template, and TCR beta CDR3 regions were amplified from them. First-round RT-PCR relied on HTBI primers, and a second-round multiplex PCR came next. TCRdb independently ran MiXCR on the multiplex PCR reads; one entry per CDR3 protein. Of 200,000 to 300,000 distinct CDR3 sequences listed, 45% to 55% are singletons. The clonotype originates from an adult man with Graves' ophthalmopathy. V and J are TRBV29-1 and TRBJ1-1; D remains ambiguous. The sample taken for sequencing was peripheral blood. This chain's CDR3 is CSVEGKNTEAFF. As DNA, the CDR3 is TGCAGCGTTGAAGGGAAGAACACTGAAGCTTTCTTT.